What follows describes a single TCR beta chain. This specimen comes from a study of T cells in tuberculosis. Broader study findings: T cells binding CD1B-GMM tetramer weakly possibly escaped the sort.

Chain pairing is unknown; alpha and beta were sequenced separately. Produced via immunoSEQ multiplex PCR; TCRdb's table is partial and in-frame only. The sample consists of approximately 100,000 clones, roughly 90% of them appearing once. Thawed, overnight-rested PBMC were stained with GMM-loaded CD1B tetramer, viability dye and anti-CD3, then sorted. C32 glucose monomycolate from Rhodococcus equi was loaded onto the CD1B tetramers. Approximately 110,000 tetramer-negative cells were sorted from each donor. Looked up from germline, CDR1 is SGHRS and CDR2 is YFSETQ. This CDR3 has 18 residues. V lost 2 bases to trimming and J lost 0 bases; unmatched junction nucleotides: 7.

Input material: CD1b-GMM tetramer-negative cells sorted from PBMCs. This TCR was sampled from an adult woman with latent tuberculosis. The gene calls are TRBV5-1 and TRBJ2-6, with 8 bases lining up with TRBD1. The CDR3 here is CASSFLTGVPSGANVLTF. Written as DNA, the CDR3 is TGCGCCAGCAGCTTCTTGACAGGGGTCCCCTCTGGGGCCAACGTCCTGACTTTC.